One sample yielded the 23 T cell receptor beta chains listed below, sequenced in a study of T cells in Graves' hyperthyroidism and ophthalmopathy. Amplification of TCR beta CDR3 regions was performed using RNA transcripts as template. The TCR CDR3 first-round RT-PCR relied on the HTBI primer set. TCRdb reprocessed the multiplex PCR reads via MiXCR and lists one record per CDR3 protein. The sample lists around 600,000 distinct CDR3 sequences, more than 14% seen once, with roughly an eighth in the top ten. Source material: blood. These receptors originate from a woman in her fifties or sixties with Graves' ophthalmopathy.

V is TRBV5-1 and J is TRBJ1-1; D is unclear. The ends were cut back, 3 bases at V and 1 base at J, with 10 bases in the middle. This CDR3 has 14 amino acids. Germline V gene sequence: CDR1 SGHRS, CDR2 YFSETQ. As DNA, the CDR3 is TGCGCCAGCAGCTGGCGACATTCGAACACTGAAGCTTTCTTT. Residues: CASSWRHSNTEAFF. Full variable domain (missing parts from reference TRBV5-1 and TRBJ1-1): KAGVTQTPRYLIKTRGQQVTLSCSPISGHRSVSWYQQTPGQGLQFLFEYFSETQRNKGNFPGRFSGRQFSNSRSEMNVSTLELGDSALYLCASSWRHSNTEAFFGQGTRLTVV.

The sample holds many counts of this clonotype. The chain recombines TRBV15 with TRBJ2-3; D gene unclear. Germline V gene lookup returns CDR1 LNHNV and CDR2 YYDKDF (reference sequence). The CDR3 is 14 residues long. V lost 1 base and J 1 base, leaving 6 bases between the germline ends. The CDR3 protein is CATSRGDRTDTQYF. CDR3 sequence (DNA): TGTGCCACCAGCAGAGGCGACCGCACAGATACGCAGTATTTT.

This clonotype appeared a few times. The chain carries TRBV9 and TRBJ2-7; 9 bases align to TRBD1. The CDR3 consists of 14 residues. CDR1 SGDLS and CDR2 YYNGEE come from the germline V gene. V dropped 0 bases and J dropped 7; count of bases not matched to a gene: 5. CDR3 protein: CASSVAQGAAEQYF. DNA of the CDR3: TGTGCCAGCAGCGTAGCACAGGGGGCAGCGGAGCAGTACTTC.

This clonotype was counted many times. The chain combines TRBV28 with TRBJ2-4; possible D gene TRBD2, 6 bases. Trimming removed 6 bases from V and 0 bases from J, with 15 bases in between. CDR3 length: 16 residues. The germline V gene has CDR1 MDHEN and CDR2 SYDVKM. This CDR3 reads CASSPGDFIAKNIQYF. The CDR3 DNA reads as TGTGCCAGCAGCCCCGGGGACTTCATAGCCAAAAACATTCAGTACTTC.

This clonotype was picked up many times. The chain couples TRBV6-1 to TRBJ2-7; 10 positions match TRBD1. The V and J ends lost 11 bases and 5 bases, in that order; junction bases with no gene match: 15. CDR1 MNHNS and CDR2 SASEGT come from the germline V gene. CDR3 length equals 15 residues. The DNA of the CDR3 is TGTGCCGACTCAATCCGGGACAGGGGCTTTCACGAGCAGTACTTC. Translated, it gives CADSIRDRGFHEQYF.

This clonotype has only one observation. The V and J genes are TRBV5-6 and TRBJ2-1, with TRBD2 identical over 8 bases. Germline CDR1 reads SGHDT; CDR2 reads YYEEEE. This CDR3 has 16 amino acids. V dropped 4 bases and J dropped 5; count of bases not matched to a gene: 11. The DNA of the CDR3 is TGTGCCAGCAGCCCGATTACTAGCGGCACTAACAATGAGCAGTTCTTC. Translating it yields CASSPITSGTNNEQFF.

This clonotype appeared many times. The chain recombines TRBV5-1 with TRBJ2-3; maybe TRBD2 (6 bases). Looked up from germline, CDR1 is SGHRS and CDR2 is YFSETQ. Between the trimmed V and J ends, which lost 0 bases and 4 bases, there was a span of 15 bases. This CDR3 region has 16 residues. The CDR3 here is CASSLALLGGSDTQYF. CDR3 nucleotides: TGCGCCAGCAGCTTGGCCCTCTTGGGAGGTTCAGATACGCAGTATTTT.

The chain employs TRBV6-2 or TRBV6-3 and TRBJ2-3; weak D call: TRBD2 (6 bases). This CDR3 is built from 13 residues. V lost 2 bases and J lost 8, with 11 bases in between. Germline V gene data show CDR1 as MNHEY and CDR2 as SVGEGT. CDR3 coding DNA: TGTGCCAGCAGTTACCCGGGGGTTGCTACGCAGTATTTT. This translates into CASSYPGVATQYF.

Remarks on this clonotype: Germline is not matched at one junction end, which may reflect a read error. V and J are TRBV20-1 and TRBJ1-4; D not certain. The length of the CDR3 is 15 residues. From germline, CDR1 is DFQATT and CDR2 SNEGSKA (reference sequence). CDR3 nucleotides: TGCAGTGTTAGAGATGGGGTGATGGCTAATGAAAAACTGTTTTTT. Its translation is CSVRDGVMANEKLFF.

This clonotype showed up many times. The chain couples TRBV2 to TRBJ2-7; no definite D call. This CDR3 comprises 12 residues. The germline V gene encodes CDR1 SNHLY and CDR2 FYNNEI. V lost 0 bases and J lost 4, with 4 bases in between. CDR3 amino acids: CASSEAGYEQYF. Here the CDR3 DNA reads TGTGCCAGCAGTGAAGCAGGGTACGAGCAGTACTTC. The full variable domain, completed using reference TRBV2 and TRBJ2-7, is EPEVTQTPSHQVTQMGQEVILRCVPISNHLYFYWYRQILGQKVEFLVSFYNNEISEKSEIFDDQFSVERPDGSNFTLKIRSTKLEDSAMYFCASSEAGYEQYFGPGTRLTVT.

The chain is built from TRBV27 and TRBJ2-7; no definite D call. Germline lookup yields CDR1 MNHEY and CDR2 SMNVEV (reference sequence). The CDR3 covers 13 residues. Trimming cost V 6 bases and J 3 bases, with 12 bases left between them. The CDR3 bases are TGTGCCAGCAGGAGCCTCGTGGGCTACGAGCAGTACTTC. It codes for CASRSLVGYEQYF.

The chain carries TRBV5-1 and TRBJ1-6; 7 nucleotides line up with TRBD1. With V trimmed by 4 bases and J by 6 bases, 7 bases remained unmatched. There are 15 residues in the CDR3. CDR1 and CDR2 from the germline V gene are SGHRS and YFSETQ. Here the CDR3 DNA reads TGCGCCAGCAGCCCGGCCGGGACAGTTAATTCACCCCTCCACTTT. Amino acid sequence: CASSPAGTVNSPLHF.

This clonotype has a handful of counts. At one end the junction does not follow the germline gene, possibly because of a read error. The V and J genes are TRBV7-7 and TRBJ2-2, with 7 bases identical to TRBD2. The germline CDR1 and CDR2 sequences are SSHAT and FNYEAQ (reference sequence). This CDR3 has 13 residues. In DNA form, the CDR3 reads TGTGCTAGCAGCCCCGGGGGGTCCGGGGAGCTGTTTTTT. Amino acid sequence: CASSPGGSGELFF.

This clonotype was seen more than once but under ten times. The CDR3 DNA follows: TGTGCCATCACCCCTATAGCGGGAGTAGGTACAGATACGCAGTATTTT. Its protein is CAITPIAGVGTDTQYF. The J gene is TRBJ2-3, the V gene TRBV10-3; 9 positions match TRBD2. The V gene end was trimmed by 7 bases and the J gene end by 3 bases; junction bases not matched to a gene: 11. Germline CDR1 and CDR2: ENHRY and SYGVKD. This CDR3 comprises 16 residues.

This clonotype occurred many times. The genes are TRBV7-8 and TRBJ2-2, with TRBD2 as a possible D gene (6 bases). CDR1 and CDR2 from the germline V gene are SGHVS and FQNEAQ. The CDR3 is made up of 17 amino acids. Trimming removed 1 base from V and 0 bases from J, with 12 bases in between. This CDR3 reads CASSLGAGTPNTGELFF. The CDR3, as DNA: TGTGCCAGCAGCTTAGGGGCGGGGACTCCGAACACCGGGGAGCTGTTTTTT. Based on the CDR3 plus reference TRBV7-8 and TRBJ2-2, the full variable domain is GAGVSQSPRYKVAKRGQDVALRCDPISGHVSLFWYQQALGQGPEFLTYFQNEAQLDKSGLPSDRFFAERPEGSVSTLKIQRTQQEDSAVYLCASSLGAGTPNTGELFFGEGSRLTVL.

This clonotype came up a few times. The rearrangement uses TRBV20-1 and TRBJ1-6; D is possibly TRBD1 (6 bases). CDR3 length: 13 amino acids. The V gene lost 4 bases and the J gene lost 5 bases, with 9 bases spanning the gap. The V gene's germline CDR1 is DFQATT and CDR2 SNEGSKA (reference sequence). The CDR3 region has the DNA TGCAGTGCTATACGACAGGATAATTCACCCCTCCACTTT. It specifies CSAIRQDNSPLHF.

This clonotype was seen ten or more times. The CDR3 region is CASSPRLAGGGTGELFF. The CDR3 bases are TGTGCCAGCTCACCAAGGCTAGCGGGAGGCGGGACCGGGGAGCTGTTTTTT. The chain has TRBV18 and TRBJ2-2; 11 nucleotides line up with TRBD2. CDR3 length: 17 residues. After removal of 2 bases from V and 5 bases from J, the junction contained 7 bases not matched to a gene. Germline CDR1 is KGHSH and CDR2 is LQKENI.

This sequence joins TRBV6-2 or TRBV6-3 and TRBJ2-7; possibly TRBD1 or TRBD2 for D (6 bases each). The CDR3 is made up of 17 amino acids. V lost 2 bases and J lost 6, with 23 bases in between. The germline V gene has CDR1 MNHEY and CDR2 SVGEGT. The CDR3 protein is CASSYHSSIGGKAEQYF. CDR3 bases: TGTGCCAGCAGTTACCATAGTTCGATCGGGGGCAAGGCCGAGCAGTACTTC.

This clonotype has a count of ten or more. This rearrangement joins TRBV12-3 or TRBV12-4 to TRBJ1-1, with D tentatively TRBD1 (6 bases). This CDR3 is built from 14 residues. V was shortened by 1 base and J by 5 bases, with 11 bases between the two germline ends. CDR3 sequence: CASSLGGLVTEAFF. Written as DNA, the CDR3 is TGTGCCAGCAGTTTAGGGGGGCTCGTGACTGAAGCTTTCTTT.

This clonotype was detected only a few times. The chain carries TRBV12-3 or TRBV12-4 and TRBJ2-4, with 11 bases lining up with TRBD2. This CDR3 is 16 amino acids long. J lost 2 bases, V lost 6 bases, and 6 bases had no gene match. The CDR3 DNA sequence: TGTGCCAGCAGCCAGAGACTAGCGGGAACCAAAAACATTCAGTACTTC. Translating it yields CASSQRLAGTKNIQYF.

The sample holds many counts of this clonotype. The chain links TRBV3-2 to TRBJ1-1. TRBV3-2 is noted as a pseudogene. The CDR3 sequence is 15 residues long. The CDR3 sequence: CASSQDQGMNTEAFF. CDR3 sequence (DNA): TGTGCCAGCAGCCAAGATCAGGGAATGAACACTGAAGCTTTCTTT.

This clonotype turned up a few times. This chain uses TRBV11-3 with TRBJ2-7; TRBD2 aligns across 7 bases. With V trimmed by 1 base and J by 6 bases, 3 bases remained unmatched. This CDR3 has 13 residues. Per the germline V gene, CDR1 is SGHNT and CDR2 is YENEEA. The CDR3 coding sequence is TGTGCCAGCAGCTTAGCGGGAGGTTGCGAGCAGTACTTC. As protein: CASSLAGGCEQYF.

The gene calls are TRBV19 and TRBJ1-6, with D perhaps matching TRBD1 (5 bases). CDR1 LNHDA and CDR2 SQIVND come from the germline V gene (reference sequence). V was shortened by 3 bases and J by 3 bases, with 15 bases between the two germline ends. The CDR3 spans 17 residues. DNA for the CDR3: TGTGCCAGTAGTATCTCCGGGACTGCAAACTATAATTCACCCCTCCACTTT. Amino acids: CASSISGTANYNSPLHF.